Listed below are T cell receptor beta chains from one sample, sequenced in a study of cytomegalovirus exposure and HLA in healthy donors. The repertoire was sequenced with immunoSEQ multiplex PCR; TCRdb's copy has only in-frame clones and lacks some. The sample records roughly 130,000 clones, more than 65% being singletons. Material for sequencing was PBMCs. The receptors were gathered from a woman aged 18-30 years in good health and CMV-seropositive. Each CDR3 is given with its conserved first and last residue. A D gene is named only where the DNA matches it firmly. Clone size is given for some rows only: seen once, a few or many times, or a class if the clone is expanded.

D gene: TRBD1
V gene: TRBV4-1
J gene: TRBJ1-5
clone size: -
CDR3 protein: CASSQTGGGNQPQHF
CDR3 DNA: TGCGCCAGCAGCCAGACAGGGGGCGGCAATCAGCCCCAGCATTTT

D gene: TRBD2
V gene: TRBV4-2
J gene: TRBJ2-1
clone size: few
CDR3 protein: CASSSRTSGDPYGEQFF
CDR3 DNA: TGTGCCAGCAGCTCTCGGACTAGCGGGGACCCTTATGGTGAGCAGTTCTTC

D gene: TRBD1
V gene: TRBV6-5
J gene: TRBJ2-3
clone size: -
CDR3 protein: CASSYGRGFSTDTQYF
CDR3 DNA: TGTGCCAGCAGTTACGGCAGGGGGTTTAGCACAGATACGCAGTATTTT

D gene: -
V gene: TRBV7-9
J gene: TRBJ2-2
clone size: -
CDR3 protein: CASSLRGGNTGELFF
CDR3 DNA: TGTGCCAGCAGTCTCCGAGGGGGTAACACCGGGGAGCTGTTTTTT

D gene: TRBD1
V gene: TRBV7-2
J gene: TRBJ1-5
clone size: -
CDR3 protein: CASSFMGQGIQPQHF
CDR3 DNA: TGTGCCAGCAGCTTCATGGGACAGGGGATTCAGCCCCAGCATTTT

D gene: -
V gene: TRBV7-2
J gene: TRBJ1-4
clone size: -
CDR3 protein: CASSLERGYNEKLFF
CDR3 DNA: TGTGCCAGCAGCTTAGAACGAGGGTATAATGAAAAACTGTTTTTT

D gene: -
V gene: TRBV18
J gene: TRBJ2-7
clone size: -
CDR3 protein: CASSPVGGVSYEQYF
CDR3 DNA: TGTGCCAGCTCACCAGTGGGCGGGGTAAGCTACGAGCAGTACTTC

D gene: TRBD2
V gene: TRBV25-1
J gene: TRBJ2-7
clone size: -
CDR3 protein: CASGSSGGYEQYF
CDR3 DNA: TGTGCCAGCGGATCTAGCGGGGGCTACGAGCAGTACTTC

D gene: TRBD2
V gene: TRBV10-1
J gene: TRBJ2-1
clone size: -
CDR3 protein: CASSTTSGGGSAQFF
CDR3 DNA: TGCGCCAGCAGCACGACTAGCGGGGGGGGTTCTGCGCAGTTCTTC

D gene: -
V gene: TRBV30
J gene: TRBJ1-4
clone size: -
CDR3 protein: CAWTSGRKTNEKLFF
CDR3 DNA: TGTGCCTGGACTTCGGGAAGAAAAACTAATGAAAAACTGTTTTTT

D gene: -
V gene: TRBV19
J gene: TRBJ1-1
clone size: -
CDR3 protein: CASSMSTEAFF
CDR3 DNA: TGTGCCAGTAGTATGAGTACTGAAGCTTTCTTT

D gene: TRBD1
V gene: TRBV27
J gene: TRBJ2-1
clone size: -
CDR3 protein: CASVKTGVASGEQFF
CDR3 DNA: TGTGCCAGCGTAAAGACAGGGGTAGCTTCGGGTGAGCAGTTCTTC

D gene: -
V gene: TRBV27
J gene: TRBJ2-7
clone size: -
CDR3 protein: CASSLTWPPYEQYF
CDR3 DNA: TGTGCCAGCAGTTTAACATGGCCGCCCTACGAGCAGTACTTC

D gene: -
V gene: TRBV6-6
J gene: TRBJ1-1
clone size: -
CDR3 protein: CASSYRQVNTEAFF
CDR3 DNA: TGTGCCAGCAGTTACAGACAGGTGAACACTGAAGCTTTCTTT

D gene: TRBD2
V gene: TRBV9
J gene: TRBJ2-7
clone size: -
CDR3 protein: CASSVGGGLADYEQYF
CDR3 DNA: TGTGCCAGCAGCGTAGGAGGAGGACTAGCGGACTACGAGCAGTACTTC

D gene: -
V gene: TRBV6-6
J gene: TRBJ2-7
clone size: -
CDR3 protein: CASSPSPDSFYEQYF
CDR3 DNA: TGTGCCAGCAGTCCCTCCCCTGACAGCTTCTACGAGCAGTACTTC

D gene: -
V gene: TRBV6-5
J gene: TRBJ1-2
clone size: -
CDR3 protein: CASTTRRDHYGYTF
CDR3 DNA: TGTGCCAGCACCACGCGGCGGGACCACTATGGCTACACCTTC

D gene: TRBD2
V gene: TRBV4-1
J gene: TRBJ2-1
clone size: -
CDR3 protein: CASSQVGIAGEPPRSYNEQFF
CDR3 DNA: TGCGCCAGCAGCCAAGTCGGAATAGCGGGAGAACCCCCCAGGTCCTACAATGAGCAGTTCTTC

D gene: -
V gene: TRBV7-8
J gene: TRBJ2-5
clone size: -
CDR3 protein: CASSLEGDVETQYF
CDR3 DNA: TGTGCCAGCAGCTTAGAGGGGGATGTAGAGACCCAGTACTTC

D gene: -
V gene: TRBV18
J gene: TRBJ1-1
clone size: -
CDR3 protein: CASSLPGQGWNTEAFF
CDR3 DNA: TGTGCCAGCTCACTCCCAGGTCAGGGGTGGAACACTGAAGCTTTCTTT

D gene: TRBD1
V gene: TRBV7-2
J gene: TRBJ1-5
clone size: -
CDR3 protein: CASSLMGQPNQPQHF
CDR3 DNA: TGTGCCAGCAGCTTGATGGGACAGCCCAATCAGCCCCAGCATTTT

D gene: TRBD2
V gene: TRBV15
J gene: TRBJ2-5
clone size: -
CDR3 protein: CATSSLLRVGGTSGFQETQYF
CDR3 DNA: TGTGCCACCAGCAGCCTTCTAAGAGTTGGGGGGACTAGCGGGTTCCAAGAGACCCAGTACTTC

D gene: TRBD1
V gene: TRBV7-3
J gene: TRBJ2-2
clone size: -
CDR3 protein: CASSLGTGVTGELFF
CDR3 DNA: TGTGCCAGCAGCCTAGGGACAGGGGTCACCGGGGAGCTGTTTTTT

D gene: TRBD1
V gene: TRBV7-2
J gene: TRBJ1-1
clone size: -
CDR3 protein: CASSFQGVQTEAFF
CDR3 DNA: TGTGCCAGCAGCTTTCAGGGGGTTCAGACTGAAGCTTTCTTT

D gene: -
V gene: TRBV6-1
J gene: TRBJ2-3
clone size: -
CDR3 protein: CASSEGETDTQYF
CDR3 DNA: TGTGCCAGCAGTGAAGGGGAGACAGATACGCAGTATTTT

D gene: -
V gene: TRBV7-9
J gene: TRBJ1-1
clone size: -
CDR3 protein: CGCGITEAFF
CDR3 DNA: TGTGGGTGCGGTATCACTGAAGCTTTCTTT

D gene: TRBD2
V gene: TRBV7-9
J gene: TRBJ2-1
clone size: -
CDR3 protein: CASSTRRGLAGSYNEQFF
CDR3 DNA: TGTGCCAGCAGCACCCGCCGGGGACTAGCGGGGAGCTACAATGAGCAGTTCTTC

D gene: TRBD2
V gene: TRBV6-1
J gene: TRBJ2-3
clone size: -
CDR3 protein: CASSSGTSGVRTQYF
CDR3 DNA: TGTGCCAGCAGTTCCGGGACTAGCGGGGTTCGTACGCAGTATTTT